This T cell receptor beta chain derives from a study of blood T cell repertoires in COVID-19. About the study: There were acute and convalescent COVID-19 samples, and they came from the United States, Italy and Spain. PBMCs, B-cell-depleted T cells, or T cells provided the cDNA or gDNA that made up the material.

Germline V gene lookup returns CDR1 SQVTM and CDR2 ANQGSEA. Trimming shortened V by 0 bases and J by 0 bases, and 12 bases separated the two germline ends. This CDR3 is 16 amino acids long. As processed by the authors: From reference gene primer amplification, estimates of nucleated cell counts were derived. TCRdb's table, derived via immunoSEQ multiplex PCR, lists solely in-frame clones and lacks some. The DNA was the basis for D and trimming; V, J and clone size are from that table. The sample lists roughly 360,000 clones, about 80% occurring once. The rearrangement links TRBV29-1 to TRBJ2-1; no reliable D call. The sequence derives from a human donor with acute or convalescent COVID-19. The donor label of this sample is uncertain. The source material was peripheral blood. This chain's CDR3 is CSVEDPAESSYNEQFF. In DNA form, the CDR3 reads TGCAGCGTTGAAGATCCCGCGGAGAGCTCCTACAATGAGCAGTTCTTC.